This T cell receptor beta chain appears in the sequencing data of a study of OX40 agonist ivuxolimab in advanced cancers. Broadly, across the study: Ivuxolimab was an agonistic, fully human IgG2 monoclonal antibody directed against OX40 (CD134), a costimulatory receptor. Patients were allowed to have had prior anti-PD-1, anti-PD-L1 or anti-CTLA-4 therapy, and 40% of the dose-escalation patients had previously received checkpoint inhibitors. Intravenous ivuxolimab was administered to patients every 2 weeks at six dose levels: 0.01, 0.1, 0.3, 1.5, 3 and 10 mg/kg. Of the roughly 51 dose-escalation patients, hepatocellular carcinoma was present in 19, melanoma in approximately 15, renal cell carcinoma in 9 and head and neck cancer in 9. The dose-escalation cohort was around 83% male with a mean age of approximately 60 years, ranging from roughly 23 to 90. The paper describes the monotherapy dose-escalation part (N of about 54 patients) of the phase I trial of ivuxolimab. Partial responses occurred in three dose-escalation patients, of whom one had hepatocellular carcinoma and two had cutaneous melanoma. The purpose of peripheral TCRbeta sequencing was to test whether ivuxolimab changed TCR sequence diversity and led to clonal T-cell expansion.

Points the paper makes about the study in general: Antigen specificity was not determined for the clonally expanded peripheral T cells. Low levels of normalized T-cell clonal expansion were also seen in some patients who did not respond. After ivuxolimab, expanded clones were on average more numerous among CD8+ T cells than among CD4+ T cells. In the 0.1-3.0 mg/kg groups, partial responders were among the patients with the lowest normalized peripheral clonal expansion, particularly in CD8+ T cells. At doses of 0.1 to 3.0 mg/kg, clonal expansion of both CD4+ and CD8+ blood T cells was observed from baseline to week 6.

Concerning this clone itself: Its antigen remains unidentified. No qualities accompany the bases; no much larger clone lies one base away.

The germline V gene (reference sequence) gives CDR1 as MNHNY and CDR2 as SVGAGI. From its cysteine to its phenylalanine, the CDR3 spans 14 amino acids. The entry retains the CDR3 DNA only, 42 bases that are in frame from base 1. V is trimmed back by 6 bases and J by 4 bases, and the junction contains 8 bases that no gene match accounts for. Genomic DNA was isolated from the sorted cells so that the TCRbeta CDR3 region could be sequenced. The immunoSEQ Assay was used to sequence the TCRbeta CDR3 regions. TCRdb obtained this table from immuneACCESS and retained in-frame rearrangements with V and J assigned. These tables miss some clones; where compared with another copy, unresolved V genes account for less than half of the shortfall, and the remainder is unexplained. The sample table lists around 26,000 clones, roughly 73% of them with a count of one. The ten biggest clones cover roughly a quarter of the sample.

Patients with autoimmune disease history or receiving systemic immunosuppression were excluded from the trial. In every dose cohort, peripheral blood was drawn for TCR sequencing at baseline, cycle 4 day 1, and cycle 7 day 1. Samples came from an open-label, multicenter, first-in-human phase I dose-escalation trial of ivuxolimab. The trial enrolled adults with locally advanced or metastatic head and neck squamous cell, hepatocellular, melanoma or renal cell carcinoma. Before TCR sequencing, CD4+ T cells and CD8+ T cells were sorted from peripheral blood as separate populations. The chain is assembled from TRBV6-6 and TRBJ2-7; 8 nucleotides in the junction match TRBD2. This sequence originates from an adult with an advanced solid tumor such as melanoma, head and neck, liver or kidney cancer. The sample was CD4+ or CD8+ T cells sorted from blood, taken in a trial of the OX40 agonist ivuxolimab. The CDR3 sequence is CASRTREGRYEQYF. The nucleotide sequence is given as TGTGCCAGCAGAACACGGGAGGGCCGTTACGAGCAGTACTTC.